This TCR beta chain was captured in a study of T-cell reconstitution after alpha-beta-depleted transplantation in children (dated by TCRdb to the mid-2010s). A note on the overall study: Using TCR repertoire profiling, the study followed T-cell immune reconstitution in a quantitative way in children after TCRalphabeta/CD19-depleted allogeneic hematopoietic cell transplantation.

There are a few counts of this clonotype. Which antigen it targets is not known. Per-base quality was not reported, and no clone a single base away is much larger than it. Reading the germline V gene gives CDR1 MNHEY and CDR2 SVGEGT. Taken from cysteine to phenylalanine, the CDR3 has 14 residues. Just the 42-base CDR3 DNA is kept, in frame starting at base 1. V lost 6 bases and J lost 4 bases; the stretch between them is 14 bases long. Libraries were made using PCR. Sequencer: Illumina HiSeq 2500. TCR libraries were prepared with molecular barcoding, using unique molecular identifiers to normalize TCRbeta repertoire quantification. TCRdb took the public reads, trimmed them with fastp at Q25, ran MiXCR for clone calling and kept in-frame beta chains. Each entry merges the rows of one CDR3 protein and shows their most common DNA and genes. The sample table records about half a million distinct CDR3 sequences; under 15% of these occur just once. The ten largest make up under 7% of the sample.

Sequencing was performed on PBMCs from the stem cell graft donor, taken from the stem cell graft. The TCR originated in a human donor who donated a stem cell graft to a child with combined immunodeficiency. The V and J genes are TRBV6-2 or TRBV6-3 and TRBJ2-3, with an unclear D gene assignment. The DNA reads as follows: TGTGCCAGCAGGGCTGATCGGACGGCAGATACGCAGTATTTT. This encodes CASRADRTADTQYF.